This T cell receptor (beta chain) was identified in a study of shared clonotypes between healthy human individuals. Overall study findings and caveats: Genetic and exposure-history diversity was limited by the small donor number. The four-donor shared clonotypes exceeded non-shared clonotypes in generation probability, with non-shared ones scoring lower. Roughly 5.3% of naive CD4 clonotypes were common to a handful of donors.

The naive CD8 population came from CD45RO-negative cells selected for CCR7, without terminally differentiated effector memory CD45RA+ cells. Note on this clone: Its antigen is not known. In the same sample, other DNA sequences code for this CDR3.

V was pared by 6 bases and J by 7 bases, with 16 bases between. Germline V gives CDR1 MNHEY, CDR2 SMNVEV (reference sequence). The CDR3 contains 14 residues. Deep level was the assay's run setting. TCRdb's table, derived via immunoSEQ multiplex PCR, lists solely in-frame clones and lacks some. The sample contains around 1,900,000 clones, just under 95% of which appear only once. The V gene is TRBV27, the J gene TRBJ1-5; D uncertain. Sequencing used naive CD8+ T cells from PBMCs. This TCR was sampled from a man younger than 35 in good health. Some clones in this sample may be carry-over from other donors' samples. DNA of the CDR3: TGTGCCAGCAGCCTCGGTGGAGCGGGCCAGCCCCAGCATTTT. The encoded protein is CASSLGGAGQPQHF.